Listed below are T cell receptor beta chains from one sample, sequenced in a study of CD8 T cells in Susac syndrome. Via MiXCR, TCRdb re-called the immunoSEQ multiplex PCR reads, giving one row per CDR3 protein. This table holds 150,000 or so distinct CDR3 sequences, around 95% found once. Sample: CD4+ T cells from PBMCs. The source is a human donor in good health. CDR3s include the opening cysteine and the closing phenylalanine or tryptophan. D genes are given only for firm matches. Some rows mark clone size as missing; the rest say once, few, many or name a class of expanded clone.

V	J	D	size	DNA	CDR3
TRBV12-3/TRBV12-4	TRBJ1-3	.	.	TGTGCCAGCAGTCTCAGGGGACCTGGAAACACCATATATTTT	CASSLRGPGNTIYF
TRBV20-1	TRBJ2-5	TRBD2	.	TGCAGTGCTAGAGAGGATAGCGGGGGATACCAAGAGACCCAGTACTTC	CSAREDSGGYQETQYF
TRBV7-8	TRBJ1-1	.	.	TGTGCCAGCAGCTCTCTCAGGGCCATGAACACTGAAGCTTTCTTT	CASSSLRAMNTEAFF
TRBV15	TRBJ2-5	.	.	TGTGCCACCAGCCGAGCGGAGACCCAGTACTTC	CATSRAETQYF
TRBV6-2/TRBV6-3	TRBJ1-5	.	.	TGTGCCAGCAGTCTCCGGGATCCGGGGAATCAGCCCCAGCATTTT	CASSLRDPGNQPQHF
TRBV6-2/TRBV6-3	TRBJ2-7	TRBD2	once	TGTGCCAGCAGCCTACTAGCGGGGCCCTACGAGCAGTACTTC	CASSLLAGPYEQYF
TRBV30	TRBJ1-1	TRBD1	once	TGTGCCTGGGGACAGGGGGTCACTGAAGCTTTCTTT	CAWGQGVTEAFF
TRBV5-4	TRBJ1-2	.	.	TGTGCCAGCAGCGGGAACAGTCTCCGTGGCTACACCTTC	CASSGNSLRGYTF
TRBV12-3/TRBV12-4	TRBJ2-7	TRBD2	.	TGTGCCAGCAGTTTTACTAGCGGGGGCCTAAGCTCCTACGAGCAGTACTTC	CASSFTSGGLSSYEQYF
TRBV19	TRBJ1-2	.	.	TGTGCCAGTAGTACGACAGGTTCCTATGGCTACACCTTC	CASSTTGSYGYTF
TRBV9	TRBJ2-5	.	.	TGTGCCAGCAGCCTCACCGGCGTGGACGGAGAGACCCAGTACTTC	CASSLTGVDGETQYF
TRBV5-1	TRBJ2-5	TRBD1	.	TGCGCCAGCAGCACCTCGGACAGGGGGCAGGAGACCCAGTACTTC	CASSTSDRGQETQYF
TRBV20-1	TRBJ2-5	TRBD1	once	TGCAGTGCGCCGACAGGGATCATCCAAGAGACCCAGTACTTC	CSAPTGIIQETQYF
TRBV3-1	TRBJ2-7	.	.	TGTGCCAGCAGCCCGCAAATTTCCTACGAGCAGTACTTC	CASSPQISYEQYF
TRBV28	TRBJ2-7	.	.	TGTGCCATTAAAGGGGGGGACGAGCAGTACTTC	CAIKGGDEQYF
TRBV24-1	TRBJ2-3	.	.	TGTGCCACCAGTGATCCGGTAACGCAGTATTTT	CATSDPVTQYF
TRBV7-2	TRBJ2-1	.	.	TGTGCCAGCAGTCCTGCCCCCATCTACAATGAGCAGTTCTTC	CASSPAPIYNEQFF
TRBV12-3/TRBV12-4	TRBJ2-2	TRBD2	.	TGTGCCAGCAGTTCAGCGGGGCTGAACACCGGGGAGCTGTTTTTT	CASSSAGLNTGELFF
TRBV7-3	TRBJ2-5	.	.	TGTGCCAGCAGCTCAAATGGGGCCCAAGAGACCCAGTACTTC	CASSSNGAQETQYF
TRBV29-1	TRBJ2-3	.	.	TGCAGCGTTGACACAACCTACTCCACAGATACGCAGTATTTT	CSVDTTYSTDTQYF
TRBV7-2	TRBJ2-1	TRBD2	.	TGTGCCAGCAGCTTAGCCACACTAGCGGGGGCGGGTAATGAGCAGTTCTTC	CASSLATLAGAGNEQFF
TRBV6-5	TRBJ1-2	.	.	TGTGCCAGCAGTTATTCTCGGGGTACTAACTATGGCTACACCTTC	CASSYSRGTNYGYTF
TRBV6-2/TRBV6-3	TRBJ1-6	.	.	TGTGCCAGCAGTTACGTCAGGCCTTCACCCCTCCACTTT	CASSYVRPSPLHF
TRBV11-2	TRBJ2-1	.	.	TGTGCCAGCAGCCCACAGGTGCGGAATGAGCAGTTCTTC	CASSPQVRNEQFF
TRBV3-1	TRBJ2-5	TRBD2	.	TGTGCCACCCACATAGCGGGGGTGAACCAAGAGACCCAGTACTTC	CATHIAGVNQETQYF
TRBV3-1	TRBJ2-3	.	.	TGTGCCAGCAGCCAACGGGGACAAGGACCCACAGATACGCAGTATTTT	CASSQRGQGPTDTQYF
TRBV5-1	TRBJ2-7	TRBD1	.	TGCGCCAGCGGCGACCCGACAGGGGGCTACGAGCAGTACTTC	CASGDPTGGYEQYF
TRBV20-1	TRBJ2-5	.	.	TGCAGTGCTAGATTCAGGGTGGGACAAGAGACCCAGTACTTC	CSARFRVGQETQYF
TRBV20-1	TRBJ2-3	.	.	TGCAGTGCTAGAGCCCCGGGGCCCAAGGATACGCAGTATTTT	CSARAPGPKDTQYF
TRBV3-1	TRBJ1-2	.	.	TGTGCCAGCAGCCCGCTCGGGGGCTATGGCTACACCTTC	CASSPLGGYGYTF
TRBV7-2	TRBJ2-1	TRBD1	.	TGTGCCAGCAGCTTCGGGACAGGGGACTACAATGAGCAGTTCTTC	CASSFGTGDYNEQFF
TRBV9	TRBJ2-5	TRBD1	.	TGTGCCAGCAGCGCCGCCCTGACAGGGGGCAGGGAGACCCAGTACTTC	CASSAALTGGRETQYF
TRBV12-3/TRBV12-4	TRBJ1-2	TRBD1	.	TGTGCCAGCAGTGTTAGTTCCGGGACAGGGGAGGATGGCTACACCTTC	CASSVSSGTGEDGYTF
TRBV5-1	TRBJ2-5	TRBD1	.	TGCGCCAGCAGCTTGGACGGGACAGGGGAAGAGACCCAGTACTTC	CASSLDGTGEETQYF
TRBV20-1	TRBJ2-3	.	few	TGCAGTGCTGGGGGACCGGCGGGTGATACAGATACGCAGTATTTT	CSAGGPAGDTDTQYF